This T cell receptor (beta chain) was profiled in a study of CD8 T cells in ankylosing spondylitis. Study-wide results and caveats: Disease-linked clones bore a CD8+ phenotype, appearing relatively rarely in peripheral blood.

This clonotype showed up many times. Antigen unknown. The germline V gene has CDR1 MDHEN and CDR2 SYDVKM. The CDR3 is made up of 13 amino acids. The V segment lost 2 bases and the J segment 7 bases; nucleotides outside the gene matches: 2. Using its own MiXCR run on the 5' RACE reads, TCRdb lists one record per CDR3 protein. The sample lists 200,000 or so distinct CDR3 sequences, roughly 13% occurring once. The origin of this receptor is a female donor with ankylosing spondylitis or in good health (not recorded which). The genes are TRBV28 and TRBJ2-3; 8 nucleotides align to TRBD2. The sample was blood, either unsorted or a sorted T cell fraction (not recorded which). The CDR3: CASSLGGGHTQYF. The CDR3 DNA follows: TGTGCCAGCAGTTTAGGCGGGGGGCATACGCAGTATTTT.